This is a list of T cell receptor beta chains from one sample in a study of shared clonotypes between healthy human individuals. Sequencing used immunoSEQ multiplex PCR; TCRdb keeps in-frame clones, though not all of them. Of around 1.9 million clones listed, around 93% were seen once; the top ten hold around 1.7%. Specimen: naive CD8+ T cells from PBMCs. The receptors shown here come from a man between 18 and 29 years old in good health. Some clones in this sample may be carry-over from other donors' samples. CDR3s include the opening cysteine and the closing phenylalanine or tryptophan. Each record gives: V gene, J gene, CDR3 protein.

V gene: TRBV5-4; J gene: TRBJ2-7; CDR3 protein: CASSQGPGQISYEQYF
V gene: TRBV11-1; J gene: TRBJ2-1; CDR3 protein: CASSLGRNNEQFF
V gene: TRBV18; J gene: TRBJ2-7; CDR3 protein: CASSPASSAYEQYF
V gene: TRBV10-3; J gene: TRBJ2-5; CDR3 protein: CAIGLAGSQETQYF
V gene: TRBV6-1; J gene: TRBJ2-2; CDR3 protein: CASSEDTGELFF
V gene: TRBV6-1; J gene: TRBJ1-1; CDR3 protein: CASSESTGLNTEAFF
V gene: TRBV9; J gene: TRBJ1-1; CDR3 protein: CASSVGGRLNTEAFF
V gene: TRBV5-6; J gene: TRBJ2-2; CDR3 protein: CASSSVTPGELFF
V gene: TRBV5-1; J gene: TRBJ2-3; CDR3 protein: CASSPWGADTQYF
V gene: TRBV4-2; J gene: TRBJ2-7; CDR3 protein: CASSLLGEGWDYEQYF
V gene: TRBV11-2; J gene: TRBJ1-6; CDR3 protein: CASSRDRNSPLHF
V gene: TRBV6-6; J gene: TRBJ1-2; CDR3 protein: CASSYSRQGTNYGYTF
V gene: TRBV2; J gene: TRBJ2-1; CDR3 protein: CASKPGENFYNEQFF
V gene: TRBV5-6; J gene: TRBJ2-7; CDR3 protein: CASSLAVNPGYEQYF
V gene: TRBV19; J gene: TRBJ1-1; CDR3 protein: CASSILPGRNTEAFF
V gene: TRBV19; J gene: TRBJ2-3; CDR3 protein: CASSAGVPTDTQYF
V gene: TRBV27; J gene: TRBJ2-7; CDR3 protein: CASSLSGYRLEQYF
V gene: TRBV4-3; J gene: TRBJ2-5; CDR3 protein: CASSQLVGGLGETQYF
V gene: TRBV5-4; J gene: TRBJ1-1; CDR3 protein: CASSLQGYNTEAFF
V gene: TRBV29-1; J gene: TRBJ2-1; CDR3 protein: CSVWGSSYNEQFF
V gene: TRBV27; J gene: TRBJ1-5; CDR3 protein: CASSFTVRGHQPQHF
V gene: TRBV11-2; J gene: TRBJ2-7; CDR3 protein: CASSLDSARGYEQYF
V gene: TRBV28; J gene: TRBJ2-7; CDR3 protein: CASSFGGTPSYEQYF
V gene: TRBV13; J gene: TRBJ1-3; CDR3 protein: CASSLAAETSNSGNTIYF
V gene: TRBV2; J gene: TRBJ2-5; CDR3 protein: CASRVGRIQETQYF
V gene: TRBV9; J gene: TRBJ2-2; CDR3 protein: CASSLSRTGGNTGELFF
V gene: TRBV5-1; J gene: TRBJ2-1; CDR3 protein: CASSDRVDEQFF
V gene: TRBV5-8; J gene: TRBJ2-1; CDR3 protein: CASSHGTERSDQFF
V gene: TRBV28; J gene: TRBJ2-1; CDR3 protein: CASRLGGPMDEQFF
V gene: TRBV28; J gene: TRBJ2-1; CDR3 protein: CASSSQGKGYNEQFF
V gene: TRBV4-3; J gene: TRBJ2-7; CDR3 protein: CASSRTQGNEQYF
V gene: TRBV6-5; J gene: TRBJ1-3; CDR3 protein: CASSYAEADTIYF
V gene: TRBV14; J gene: TRBJ2-1; CDR3 protein: CASSQGTRSYNEQFF
V gene: TRBV11-1; J gene: TRBJ2-2; CDR3 protein: CASSTGLAGIGGELFF
V gene: TRBV9; J gene: TRBJ2-3; CDR3 protein: CASSVYGTSTDTQYF
V gene: TRBV28; J gene: TRBJ2-7; CDR3 protein: CATQRTREYEQYF
V gene: TRBV4-1; J gene: TRBJ2-7; CDR3 protein: CASSQDGTIPYEQYF
V gene: TRBV30; J gene: TRBJ2-3; CDR3 protein: CAWTKAASPPAGTDTQYF
V gene: TRBV7-9; J gene: TRBJ1-4; CDR3 protein: CASSTVSPVEKLFF
V gene: TRBV27; J gene: TRBJ2-7; CDR3 protein: CASVELGNPVEYF
V gene: TRBV28; J gene: TRBJ1-1; CDR3 protein: CASSPWTGTDTEAFF
V gene: TRBV11-2; J gene: TRBJ2-7; CDR3 protein: CASSFQREIYEQYF
V gene: TRBV27; J gene: TRBJ2-7; CDR3 protein: CASRDSGSRDEQYF
V gene: TRBV5-1; J gene: TRBJ1-3; CDR3 protein: CASSLAGLGRGAGNTIYF
V gene: TRBV27; J gene: TRBJ2-1; CDR3 protein: CASTTGGGSNEQFF
V gene: TRBV25-1; J gene: TRBJ2-2; CDR3 protein: CASSVGLAGGSGELFF
V gene: TRBV9; J gene: TRBJ2-1; CDR3 protein: CASSTWTSGRYEQFF
V gene: TRBV21-1; J gene: TRBJ2-6; CDR3 protein: CASSNPNRGLLSGANVLTF
V gene: TRBV5-8; J gene: TRBJ2-1; CDR3 protein: CASSLYEQFF
V gene: TRBV27; J gene: TRBJ1-2; CDR3 protein: CASSLLASNGYTF
V gene: TRBV7-2; J gene: TRBJ2-1; CDR3 protein: CASSLLTGGVDEQFF
V gene: TRBV2; J gene: TRBJ1-1; CDR3 protein: CASSGQGGTEAFF
V gene: TRBV10-3; J gene: TRBJ1-1; CDR3 protein: CAISESMGSGTEAFF
V gene: TRBV7-9; J gene: TRBJ2-1; CDR3 protein: CASSLLLAGHNEQFF
V gene: TRBV2; J gene: -; CDR3 protein: CASSDTGGSYEQYF
V gene: TRBV12-5; J gene: TRBJ2-1; CDR3 protein: CASGLVSPAGVSYNEQFF
V gene: TRBV4-3; J gene: TRBJ2-3; CDR3 protein: CASSRGLGGPDTQYF